These 22 T cell receptor beta chains were sequenced from one sample in a study of T cell repertoires in ileal Crohn's disease. Only in-frame clones appear in the TCRdb table, and some are missing; sequencing was by immunoSEQ multiplex PCR. The sample has about 15,000 clones; 50% to 75% are singletons. The specimen was ileal tissue. The origin of the receptors is an adult with Crohn's disease.

V gene TRBV15 combines with J gene TRBJ2-5; 12 bases map to TRBD2. The CDR3 totals 16 residues. The V segment lost 1 base and the J segment 5 bases; nucleotides outside the gene matches: 5. CDR1 and CDR2 from the germline V gene are LNHNV and YYDKDF (reference sequence). The chain's CDR3 is CATSRGNLAGGETQYF. The CDR3 DNA sequence: TGTGCCACCAGCAGAGGGAACCTAGCGGGAGGGGAGACCCAGTACTTC.

The CDR3 bases are TGTGCCAGCTCGACTGACACGGCGAGGGTCGCTTTCTTT. It codes for CASSTDTARVAFF. V is TRBV2 and J is TRBJ1-1; D is unclear. The CDR3 loop spans 13 amino acids. CDR1 and CDR2 from the germline V gene are SNHLY and FYNNEI. Trimming took off 8 bases at V and 11 bases at J, with 21 bases between the two ends.

About this clone itself: The sample has other DNA sequences that encode this CDR3 too. The gene calls are TRBV19 and TRBJ1-5; D possibly corresponds to TRBD1 (6 bases). V was shortened by 1 base and J by 2 bases, with 12 bases between the two germline ends. In germline, CDR1 is LNHDA, CDR2 SQIVND (reference sequence). The CDR3 consists of 16 residues. The CDR3 DNA follows: TGTGCCAGTAGTATAGTTAGGGGGGGCGGCAATCAGCCCCAGCATTTT. Residues: CASSIVRGGGNQPQHF.

This chain connects TRBV7-2 to TRBJ1-5, with 8 bases fitting TRBD1. Germline V gene lookup returns CDR1 SGHTA and CDR2 FQGNSA. V lost 5 bases to trimming and J lost 6 bases; unmatched junction nucleotides: 9. There are 15 residues in the CDR3. The CDR3 loop reads CASSRRTGRGQPQHF. The CDR3 nucleotides are TGTGCCAGCAGCCGCAGGACAGGGAGGGGTCAGCCCCAGCATTTT.

The chain combines TRBV28 with TRBJ1-2, with D possibly matching TRBD1 (6 bases). From germline, CDR1 is MDHEN and CDR2 SYDVKM. CDR3 length equals 15 residues. Trimming removed 4 bases at V and 3 bases at J, with 15 bases between. The CDR3, as DNA: TGTGCCAGCAGTTCCGGGGGGGCCACCTACTATGGCTACACCTTC. Translation gives CASSSGGATYYGYTF.

The chain links TRBV4-3 to TRBJ2-4; D perhaps matches TRBD2 (7 bases). The length of the CDR3 is 17 residues. V was trimmed by 1 base and J by 8 bases, leaving 21 bases between them. Germline lookup yields CDR1 LGHNA and CDR2 YSLEER. This CDR3 reads CASSQAHRQGRGYIQYF. In nucleotides, the CDR3 is TGCGCCAGCAGCCAAGCCCACCGCCAGGGGAGGGGATACATTCAGTACTTC.

This clone was observed a few times. This chain links TRBV5-1 with TRBJ2-7, with 13 bases aligning to TRBD2. With 5 bases clipped from V and 3 bases from J, the junction kept 5 bases outside the gene matches. The length of the CDR3 is 15 residues. The germline V gene has CDR1 SGHRS and CDR2 YFSETQ. CDR3 DNA: TGCGCCAGCAGTAAAGGGACTAGCGGGAACTACGAGCAGTACTTC. It specifies CASSKGTSGNYEQYF.

V usage is TRBV5-6 and J usage is TRBJ2-3, with 9 bases that match TRBD1. The length of the CDR3 is 17 residues. Germline trimming cut 5 bases from V and 3 bases from J; bases unmatched to any gene: 13. CDR1 and CDR2 from the germline V gene are SGHDT and YYEEEE. DNA of the CDR3: TGTGCCAGCAGTTTGACCCGGGACAGGGTCGTTACAGATACGCAGTATTTT. Translated: CASSLTRDRVVTDTQYF.

The table lists this clone with a few counts. The chain is built from TRBV5-1 and TRBJ1-2; possible D gene TRBD1, 5 bases. The V and J ends lost 5 bases and 0 bases respectively, with 14 bases between them. Germline assignment: CDR1 SGHRS and CDR2 YFSETQ. The CDR3 is 15 amino acids. CDR3 region: CASSPSGSTNYGYTF. In nucleotides, the CDR3 is TGCGCCAGCAGTCCGTCAGGGTCCACTAACTATGGCTACACCTTC.

The rearrangement uses TRBV5-1 and TRBJ2-7, with 9 bases lining up with TRBD1. With 4 bases clipped from V and 3 bases from J, the junction kept 8 bases outside the gene matches. CDR3 length: 15 residues. CDR1 is SGHRS, CDR2 YFSETQ, per germline. The CDR3 spells CASSRNTGQGYEQYF. The CDR3, as DNA: TGCGCCAGCAGCCGAAACACGGGACAGGGCTACGAGCAGTACTTC.

The chain combines TRBV9 with TRBJ2-3, with 12 positions matching TRBD2. The germline V gene has CDR1 SGDLS and CDR2 YYNGEE. Trimming cost V 3 bases and J 2 bases; bases outside gene matches: 1. This CDR3 has 15 amino acids. CDR3 region: CASSASGRDTDTQYF. The CDR3 coding sequence is TGTGCCAGCAGCGCTAGCGGGAGGGACACAGATACGCAGTATTTT.

The chain employs TRBV6-5 and TRBJ1-4, with D unresolved. This CDR3 comprises 14 residues. With 4 bases removed from V and 13 bases from J, the gap between germline ends came to 19 bases. Germline V CDR1 and CDR2: MNHEY, SVGAGI. The CDR3 coding sequence is TGTGCCAGCAGTTCCCAGGATGCTCTGGGGAGACTGTTTTTT. It specifies CASSSQDALGRLFF.

CDR3 sequence reads: CATVGEGNTEAFF. The CDR3 DNA follows: TGTGCCACTGTAGGGGAGGGGAACACTGAAGCTTTCTTT. The genes are TRBV19 and TRBJ1-1; TRBD1 is a possible D gene (5 bases). Trimming stripped 10 bases from V and 1 base from J, with 13 bases between. Germline V gives CDR1 LNHDA, CDR2 SQIVND (reference sequence). The CDR3 contains 13 residues.

The chain combines TRBV10-1 with TRBJ2-7; D unresolved. The CDR3 covers 14 residues. Germline V gives CDR1 WNHNN, CDR2 SYGVQD (reference sequence). V gave up 1 base and J gave up 6 bases, with 13 bases separating them. CDR3 coding DNA: TGCGCCAGCAGTGAGTTCCGCAGTTCCGCCGAGCAGTACTTC. It encodes CASSEFRSSAEQYF.

A remark on this clone: Other DNA sequences in the sample encode the same CDR3. The chain has TRBV5-1 and TRBJ2-7; 8 bases map to TRBD1. The germline V gene has CDR1 SGHRS and CDR2 YFSETQ. The CDR3 is 14 residues long. V lost 0 bases to trimming and J lost 1 base; unmatched junction nucleotides: 0. CDR3 DNA sequence: TGCGCCAGCAGCTTGGGGGACAGGTCCTACGAGCAGTACTTC. It yields the protein CASSLGDRSYEQYF.

The rearrangement joins TRBV5-1 to TRBJ2-7; D perhaps matches TRBD1 (6 bases). V was pared by 3 bases and J by 5 bases, with 15 bases between. The CDR3 spans 14 residues. The germline CDR1 and CDR2 sequences are SGHRS and YFSETQ. The CDR3 region is CASSSPPRGNEQYF. CDR3 DNA sequence: TGCGCCAGCAGCTCACCCCCCAGGGGCAACGAGCAGTACTTC.

The genes are TRBV7-3 and TRBJ2-3, with 8 bases that match TRBD2. The CDR3 runs to 14 residues. V lost 5 bases to trimming and J lost 3 bases; unmatched junction nucleotides: 4. Germline CDR1 SGHTA, CDR2 FQGTGA. CDR3 in amino acids: CASSLSGITDTQYF. Written as DNA, the CDR3 is TGTGCCAGCAGCCTTAGCGGGATTACAGATACGCAGTATTTT.

This clone was counted only a few times. The rearrangement joins TRBV6-6 to TRBJ1-5; weak D call: TRBD1 (6 bases). The CDR3 is made up of 15 amino acids. The V and J ends lost 2 bases and 2 bases respectively, with 10 bases between them. Germline values: CDR1 MNHNY, CDR2 SVGAGI (reference sequence). CDR3 protein: CASSYKGEGNQPQHF. CDR3 coding DNA: TGTGCCAGCAGTTACAAGGGGGAAGGCAATCAGCCCCAGCATTTT.

The chain has TRBV9 and TRBJ2-2; 14 bases line up with TRBD2. Trimming took 4 bases from V and 2 from J; bases not matched to a gene: 10. The CDR3 covers 19 residues. Germline CDR1 and CDR2: SGDLS and YYNGEE. The CDR3 sequence is CASSSRTSGRTLNTGELFF. The CDR3 DNA sequence: TGTGCCAGCAGCTCACGGACTAGCGGGAGGACCTTAAACACCGGGGAGCTGTTTTTT.

V is TRBV6-1 and J is TRBJ1-3; D remains unclear. Between the trimmed V and J ends, which lost 6 bases and 4 bases, there was a span of 13 bases. In germline, CDR1 is MNHNS, CDR2 SASEGT. The CDR3 length is 14 residues. CDR3 residues: CASRREIIGNTIYF. Written as DNA, the CDR3 is TGTGCCAGCAGAAGGGAGATAATAGGAAACACCATATATTTT.

This clone appeared a few times. The J gene is TRBJ2-5, the V gene TRBV7-9, with 9 bases aligning to TRBD2. V trimming: 1 base; J trimming: 5 bases; junction bases outside the gene matches: 5. The CDR3 extends over 15 amino acids. Germline lookup yields CDR1 SEHNR and CDR2 FQNEAQ (reference sequence). The CDR3 DNA reads TGTGCCAGCAGCTTAGGTCTAGCGGGATGGGAGACCCAGTACTTC. Protein sequence: CASSLGLAGWETQYF.

The chain joins TRBV5-5 to TRBJ1-2; 7 nucleotides line up with TRBD1. The V gene end was trimmed by 0 bases and the J gene end by 5 bases; junction bases not matched to a gene: 4. Germline CDR1 reads SGHKS; CDR2 reads YYEKEE (reference sequence). This CDR3 spans 14 amino acids. The CDR3 here is CASSLGQGPYGYTF. The CDR3 coding sequence is TGTGCCAGCAGCTTGGGACAGGGTCCGTATGGCTACACCTTC. The entire variable domain, with the rest obtained from reference TRBV5-5 and TRBJ1-2, is as follows: DAGVTQSPTHLIKTRGQQVTLRCSPISGHKSVSWYQQVLGQGPQFIFQYYEKEERGRGNFPDRFSARQFPNYSSELNVNALLLGDSALYLCASSLGQGPYGYTFGSGTRLTVV.